Listed below are T cell receptor beta chains from one sample, sequenced in a study of T cells in Graves' hyperthyroidism and ophthalmopathy. One entry per CDR3 protein results from TCRdb running MiXCR on the multiplex PCR reads. The repertoire has under 550,000 distinct CDR3 sequences, 12% to 15% of them found once; the top ten carry roughly 4.8%. Sample: blood. These receptors originate from a woman under 30 with Graves' hyperthyroidism. Both conserved end residues are part of each CDR3. D genes are given only for firm matches. Clone size is given for some rows only: seen once, a few or many times, or a class if the clone is expanded.

CDR3nt: TGTGCCTGGAGCGAGGGGGCTTTCTTT
CDR3aa: CAWSEGAFF
d_gene: NA
len: 9
v_gene: TRBV30
j_gene: TRBJ1-1
abundance: NA

CDR3nt: TGTGCCAGTTGGACACTCTCTGGAAACACCATATATTTT
CDR3aa: CASWTLSGNTIYF
d_gene: NA
len: 13
v_gene: TRBV6-1
j_gene: TRBJ1-3
abundance: few

CDR3nt: TGCAGTGCTACCGGGACAGCCTACAATGAGCAGTTCTTC
CDR3aa: CSATGTAYNEQFF
d_gene: TRBD1
len: 13
v_gene: TRBV20-1
j_gene: TRBJ2-1
abundance: many

CDR3nt: TGTGCCAGCAGCCACAGGGTGGGGAGCACTGAAGCTTTCTTT
CDR3aa: CASSHRVGSTEAFF
d_gene: NA
len: 14
v_gene: TRBV3-1
j_gene: TRBJ1-1
abundance: many

CDR3nt: TGTGCCAGCAGTGGGGACAGGGGGCACTATGGCTACACCTTC
CDR3aa: CASSGDRGHYGYTF
d_gene: TRBD1
len: 14
v_gene: TRBV6-1
j_gene: TRBJ1-2
abundance: NA

CDR3nt: TGTGCCAGCAGCCCGGGGACTTTGCGCACTGAAGCTTTCTTT
CDR3aa: CASSPGTLRTEAFF
d_gene: NA
len: 14
v_gene: TRBV7-2
j_gene: TRBJ1-1
abundance: many

CDR3nt: TGTGCCAGCAGCCAAGAACTGAATAGCAATCAGCCCCAGCATTTT
CDR3aa: CASSQELNSNQPQHF
d_gene: NA
len: 15
v_gene: TRBV3-1
j_gene: TRBJ1-5
abundance: many

CDR3nt: TGTGCTAGTGGTTTCTCGCCGGGAGTTCACACTGAAGCTTTCTTT
CDR3aa: CASGFSPGVHTEAFF
d_gene: NA
len: 15
v_gene: TRBV12-5
j_gene: TRBJ1-1
abundance: many

CDR3nt: TGTGCCAGCAGCGCTCAGGGGGTCTACGAGCAGTACTTC
CDR3aa: CASSAQGVYEQYF
d_gene: TRBD1
len: 13
v_gene: TRBV5-5
j_gene: TRBJ2-7
abundance: many

CDR3nt: TGCAGTGCACCGGGACAGAGTAATCAGCCCCAGCATTTT
CDR3aa: CSAPGQSNQPQHF
d_gene: TRBD1
len: 13
v_gene: TRBV20-1
j_gene: TRBJ1-5
abundance: NA

CDR3nt: TGCGCCAGCAGCATGACAGGGGGTCGGGGGGAGACCCAGTACTTC
CDR3aa: CASSMTGGRGETQYF
d_gene: TRBD1
len: 15
v_gene: TRBV5-1
j_gene: TRBJ2-5
abundance: many

CDR3nt: TGTGCCAGCAGCTTGGGCGGGACACCTTTCTACGAGCAGTACTTC
CDR3aa: CASSLGGTPFYEQYF
d_gene: NA
len: 15
v_gene: TRBV5-6
j_gene: TRBJ2-7
abundance: many

CDR3nt: TGTGCCAGTAGTATAGTTTATGAGGGAGGTAATGAGCAGTTCTTC
CDR3aa: CASSIVYEGGNEQFF
d_gene: NA
len: 15
v_gene: TRBV19
j_gene: TRBJ2-1
abundance: NA

CDR3nt: TGTGCCAGCAGTGACCGATCGGGAGATACGCAGCATTTT
CDR3aa: CASSDRSGDTQHF
d_gene: NA
len: 13
v_gene: TRBV2
j_gene: TRBJ1-5
abundance: few

CDR3nt: TGTGCCAGCAGCTCCCTCCTCGGCGTTGGAACTGAAGCTTTCTTT
CDR3aa: CASSSLLGVGTEAFF
d_gene: NA
len: 15
v_gene: TRBV7-9
j_gene: TRBJ1-1
abundance: NA

CDR3nt: TGTGCCAGCAGCGTAGCGGGCAGATCTAACACCGGGGAGCTGTTTTTT
CDR3aa: CASSVAGRSNTGELFF
d_gene: NA
len: 16
v_gene: TRBV9
j_gene: TRBJ2-2
abundance: NA

CDR3nt: TGTGCCAGCAGCCCCCGTCGGGGAGGTTTTGGATTGGACATTCAGTACTTC
CDR3aa: CASSPRRGGFGLDIQYF
d_gene: NA
len: 17
v_gene: TRBV7-8
j_gene: TRBJ2-4
abundance: many

CDR3nt: TGTGCCAGCAGCTTAAAATCGGGACCCACTGAAGCTTTCTTT
CDR3aa: CASSLKSGPTEAFF
d_gene: NA
len: 14
v_gene: TRBV7-2
j_gene: TRBJ1-1
abundance: many

CDR3nt: TGTGCCAGCAGTAATCAACAGGGAGGCAGCACCGGGGAGCTGTTTTTT
CDR3aa: CASSNQQGGSTGELFF
d_gene: NA
len: 16
v_gene: TRBV27
j_gene: TRBJ2-2
abundance: many

CDR3nt: TGCGCCAGCCGCGCGCTAGGGGGCACAGATACGCAGTATTTT
CDR3aa: CASRALGGTDTQYF
d_gene: NA
len: 14
v_gene: TRBV10-1
j_gene: TRBJ2-3
abundance: few

CDR3nt: TGTGCCAGCAGCGTTACGGGGGGGCTTGACATTCAGTACTTC
CDR3aa: CASSVTGGLDIQYF
d_gene: TRBD2
len: 14
v_gene: TRBV7-4
j_gene: TRBJ2-4
abundance: few

CDR3nt: TGTGCCATCATGAAGGGACAGAACTATGGCTACACCTTC
CDR3aa: CAIMKGQNYGYTF
d_gene: TRBD1
len: 13
v_gene: TRBV10-3
j_gene: TRBJ1-2
abundance: many

CDR3nt: TGTGCCAGCAGCGGTCCGGGACTAGCGGCTTACGAGCAGTACTTC
CDR3aa: CASSGPGLAAYEQYF
d_gene: TRBD2
len: 15
v_gene: TRBV6-1
j_gene: TRBJ2-7
abundance: many

CDR3nt: TGTGCCAGTAGTGATAGCGGGAGGACCTCTGGGGCCAACGTCCTGACTTTC
CDR3aa: CASSDSGRTSGANVLTF
d_gene: TRBD2
len: 17
v_gene: TRBV19
j_gene: TRBJ2-6
abundance: few

CDR3nt: TGTGCCAGCAGCTTAGAAGGGCCCTATTTCTACACCTTC
CDR3aa: CASSLEGPYFYTF
d_gene: NA
len: 13
v_gene: TRBV7-9
j_gene: TRBJ1-2
abundance: NA

CDR3nt: TGTGCCAGAGGGGGGACTAGGTTGTATTTT
CDR3aa: CARGGTRLYF
d_gene: TRBD2
len: 10
v_gene: TRBV6-2/TRBV6-3
j_gene: TRBJ2-3
abundance: few

CDR3nt: TGCAGTGCTAGTACAGGGGTAGTTCAGCCCCAGCATTTT
CDR3aa: CSASTGVVQPQHF
d_gene: TRBD1
len: 13
v_gene: TRBV20-1
j_gene: TRBJ1-5
abundance: few

CDR3nt: TGTGCCACCAGTGCCGGTGAGGCGGACACCGGGGAGCTGTTTTTT
CDR3aa: CATSAGEADTGELFF
d_gene: NA
len: 15
v_gene: TRBV24-1
j_gene: TRBJ2-2
abundance: many

CDR3nt: TGTGCCAGCAGTCTACCGGGACAGGGCAAGAATGGCTACACCTTC
CDR3aa: CASSLPGQGKNGYTF
d_gene: TRBD1
len: 15
v_gene: TRBV28
j_gene: TRBJ1-2
abundance: few

CDR3nt: TGTGCCAGCATTGCAGGGGGAGGCTATGGCTACACCTTC
CDR3aa: CASIAGGGYGYTF
d_gene: TRBD1
len: 13
v_gene: TRBV28
j_gene: TRBJ1-2
abundance: few

CDR3nt: TGTGCCAGCAGCTTTATAAGGACATCTAACTATGGCTACACCTTC
CDR3aa: CASSFIRTSNYGYTF
d_gene: NA
len: 15
v_gene: TRBV11-3
j_gene: TRBJ1-2
abundance: many

CDR3nt: TGTGCCAGCAGCTTAAGTGGGAGTAAGGGGGAGACCCAGTACTTC
CDR3aa: CASSLSGSKGETQYF
d_gene: NA
len: 15
v_gene: TRBV7-3
j_gene: TRBJ2-5
abundance: NA

CDR3nt: TGCGCCAGCAGCCAAGGCAGGGGTTCACCCCTCCACTTT
CDR3aa: CASSQGRGSPLHF
d_gene: NA
len: 13
v_gene: TRBV4-3
j_gene: TRBJ1-6
abundance: NA

CDR3nt: TGTGCCAGCAGCTTAGTAGCGGGTCTCCAAGAGACCCAGTACTTC
CDR3aa: CASSLVAGLQETQYF
d_gene: TRBD2
len: 15
v_gene: TRBV11-1
j_gene: TRBJ2-5
abundance: few

CDR3nt: TGTGCCAGCAGCGCCCGGGGGGGCGGGTCCGTAAACACCGGGGAGCTGTTTTTT
CDR3aa: CASSARGGGSVNTGELFF
d_gene: TRBD2
len: 18
v_gene: TRBV5-5
j_gene: TRBJ2-2
abundance: many

CDR3nt: TGCAGTGCTAGAGACCTAGCTTCCTCCTACGAGCAGTACTTC
CDR3aa: CSARDLASSYEQYF
d_gene: NA
len: 14
v_gene: TRBV20-1
j_gene: TRBJ2-7
abundance: many

CDR3nt: TGTGCCAGCAGTTATGGCGGGAATGAGCAGTTCTTC
CDR3aa: CASSYGGNEQFF
d_gene: NA
len: 12
v_gene: TRBV6-2/TRBV6-3
j_gene: TRBJ2-1
abundance: many

CDR3nt: TGTGCCAGCAGCTCGGACAGGGGGCAATACGAGCAGTACTTC
CDR3aa: CASSSDRGQYEQYF
d_gene: TRBD1
len: 14
v_gene: TRBV7-2
j_gene: TRBJ2-7
abundance: many

CDR3nt: TGTGCCAGCAGGAAATCCGGGACAGGGGGCTTCGGACGCAATCAGCCCCAGCATTTT
CDR3aa: CASRKSGTGGFGRNQPQHF
d_gene: TRBD1
len: 19
v_gene: TRBV28
j_gene: TRBJ1-5
abundance: many

CDR3nt: TGTGCCAGCAGCCTCCACCTAGCGGGAGCCGGGGAGCTGTTTTTT
CDR3aa: CASSLHLAGAGELFF
d_gene: TRBD2
len: 15
v_gene: TRBV7-3
j_gene: TRBJ2-2
abundance: few

CDR3nt: TGTGCCAGTACCGAAGGGGGCGGCAATCAGCCCCAGCATTTT
CDR3aa: CASTEGGGNQPQHF
d_gene: TRBD1
len: 14
v_gene: TRBV6-1
j_gene: TRBJ1-5
abundance: NA

CDR3nt: TGTGCCAGCAGCCAAAAGGTGGATGAGCAGTTCTTC
CDR3aa: CASSQKVDEQFF
d_gene: NA
len: 12
v_gene: TRBV7-9
j_gene: TRBJ2-1
abundance: many

CDR3nt: TGTGCCAGCAGCGTATCTACTGAAGAAGCTTTCTTT
CDR3aa: CASSVSTEEAFF
d_gene: NA
len: 12
v_gene: TRBV9
j_gene: TRBJ1-1
abundance: NA

CDR3nt: TGTGCCAGCAGCAAGCAGGGGAGTCAGCCCCAGCATTTT
CDR3aa: CASSKQGSQPQHF
d_gene: NA
len: 13
v_gene: TRBV7-9
j_gene: TRBJ1-5
abundance: many

CDR3nt: TGTGCCAGCGTGTCGCCCGACGAGACCCAGTACTTC
CDR3aa: CASVSPDETQYF
d_gene: NA
len: 12
v_gene: TRBV12-3/TRBV12-4
j_gene: TRBJ2-5
abundance: many

CDR3nt: TGTGCCAGCAGCTTAGCTATCATGACGGTAGACTCTGGAAACACCATATATTTT
CDR3aa: CASSLAIMTVDSGNTIYF
d_gene: NA
len: 18
v_gene: TRBV7-8
j_gene: TRBJ1-3
abundance: few